The 21 T cell receptor beta chains given below trace back to one sample, sequenced in a study of Graves' ophthalmopathy and Graves' hyperthyroidism. As the template, RNA transcripts were used to amplify TCR beta CDR3 regions. RT-PCR in the first round used HTBI primers; a second-round multiplex PCR followed. Each CDR3 protein gets one entry after TCRdb re-called the multiplex PCR reads with MiXCR. The sample includes over 650,000 distinct CDR3 sequences, 35% to 45% of them seen just once. Specimen: peripheral blood. Receptors were obtained from an adult man with Graves' ophthalmopathy.

About this clonotype itself: A read error is possible here, since a much larger clone lies one base away. The chain recombines TRBV4-1 with TRBJ1-2; D is undetermined. The V end was cut by 5 bases, the J end by 0 bases, with 22 bases between. Germline V lookup: CDR1 MGHRA, CDR2 YSYEKL. This CDR3 contains 18 residues. CDR3 sequence (DNA): TGCGCCAGCAGCTCAGGTCGGGGATTACAGACCGCTAACTATGGCTACACCTTC. Encoded protein: CASSSGRGLQTANYGYTF.

The J gene is TRBJ1-6, the V gene TRBV10-3; D is ambiguous. CDR1 and CDR2 (germline): ENHRY, SYGVKD. The CDR3 runs 15 residues. V dropped 2 bases and J dropped 8 bases, with 13 bases sitting between them. As DNA, the CDR3 is TGTGCCATCAGTGAGGGACCGGGAGGGCATTCACCCCTCCACTTT. It codes for CAISEGPGGHSPLHF.

Many counts were recorded for this clonotype. This chain joins TRBV25-1 and TRBJ1-2; weak D call: TRBD1 (5 bases). Trimming cost V 5 bases and J 8 bases, with 9 bases left between them. This CDR3 is built from 11 residues. Germline-derived CDR1 and CDR2 are MGHDK and SYGVNS. The CDR3 region has the DNA TGTGCCAGCAGTCAAGGGGCCGGCTACACCTTC. As protein: CASSQGAGYTF.

This chain uses TRBV2 with TRBJ1-6; a weak D match, TRBD1 (6 bases). The CDR3 covers 15 residues. From germline, CDR1 is SNHLY and CDR2 FYNNEI. Trimming removed 4 bases from V and 3 bases from J, with 10 bases in between. This CDR3 is CASSGQGIYNSPLHF. The CDR3 region has the DNA TGTGCCAGCAGTGGTCAGGGGATCTATAATTCACCCCTCCACTTT.

This clonotype appeared many times. This chain connects TRBV10-2 to TRBJ2-5; no definite D call. This CDR3 is 15 amino acids long. Trimming took off 0 bases at V and 5 bases at J, with 13 bases between the two ends. CDR1 and CDR2 (germline): WSHSY, SAAADI. In DNA, the CDR3 is TGCGCCAGCAGTGAGTCGGGTAGTCGCGCTGAGACCCAGTACTTC. It encodes CASSESGSRAETQYF.

The chain combines TRBV19 with TRBJ2-5; TRBD2 matches 10 bases. CDR1 is LNHDA and CDR2 is SQIVND in the germline V gene (reference sequence). V was clipped by 5 bases and J by 5 bases; unmatched bases: 11. The CDR3 totals 16 residues. For the CDR3, the DNA is TGTGCCAGTAGTCGGCCTAGCGGGAGACCCAGGGAGACCCAGTACTTC. Translated, it gives CASSRPSGRPRETQYF.

This clonotype was seen only a few times. The chain uses TRBV7-9 and TRBJ2-2; TRBD1 is a possible D gene (5 bases). The CDR3 is made up of 14 amino acids. V lost 8 bases and J lost 6, with 16 bases in between. Germline loops: CDR1 SEHNR, CDR2 FQNEAQ (reference sequence). The CDR3, as DNA: TGTGCCAGCGCGCTCTCCAGGGTCGCCGGGGAGCTGTTTTTT. The encoded protein is CASALSRVAGELFF.

This clonotype was seen many times. The chain recombines TRBV5-1 with TRBJ2-2; D is unclear. This CDR3 comprises 13 residues. V was trimmed by 1 base and J by 8 bases, leaving 9 bases between them. The germline CDR1 and CDR2 sequences are SGHRS and YFSETQ. The CDR3 protein is CASSLTELGELFF. The CDR3 DNA follows: TGCGCCAGCAGCTTGACGGAATTAGGGGAGCTGTTTTTT.

CDR3 nucleotide sequence: TGTGCCAGCAGCCCGGGACGGACAGGGGGCAACTACACCTTC. Translation: CASSPGRTGGNYTF. V usage is TRBV7-9 and J usage is TRBJ1-2; TRBD1 matches at 11 bases. The germline gives CDR1 SEHNR, CDR2 FQNEAQ (reference sequence). V lost 5 bases and J lost 10; bases outside the gene matches: 9. The CDR3 is 14 amino acids. Variable domain in full (rest from reference TRBV7-9 and TRBJ1-2): DTGVSQNPRHKITKRGQNVTFRCDPISEHNRLYWYRQTLGQGPEFLTYFQNEAQLEKSRLLSDRFSAERPKGSFSTLEIQRTEQGDSAMYLCASSPGRTGGNYTFGSGTRLTVV.

About this clonotype: This CDR3 is missing its conserved last phenylalanine or tryptophan, likely due to a read error. The limits of the CDR3 on the DNA are not certain, so only TCRdb's listed CDR3 is given. The chain couples TRBV20-1 to TRBJ2-7; no check of the table's D call, TRBD2, against the DNA was made. A total of 8 residues make up the CDR3, ends included. Germline-derived CDR1 and CDR2 are DFQATT and SNEGSKA (reference sequence). CDR3: CSARDREG.

The table lists this clonotype with many counts. The gene calls are TRBV7-9 and TRBJ2-6; the match to TRBD1 covers 7 bases. V trimming: 1 base; J trimming: 2 bases; junction bases outside the gene matches: 2. The length of the CDR3 is 16 residues. Per germline, CDR1 SEHNR and CDR2 FQNEAQ (reference sequence). The CDR3 DNA is TGTGCCAGCAGCTTAGATACAGGGGCTGGGGCCAACGTCCTGACTTTC. Protein sequence: CASSLDTGAGANVLTF.

This chain connects TRBV5-1 to TRBJ1-1; TRBD1 matches 7 bases. CDR1 and CDR2 from the germline V gene are SGHRS and YFSETQ. J gave up 3 bases and V 4 bases, and 9 bases lay outside the gene matches. The CDR3 is made up of 15 amino acids. CDR3 residues: CASSLRGQDYTEAFF. CDR3 in DNA: TGCGCCAGCAGCCTCCGAGGACAGGATTACACTGAAGCTTTCTTT.

This clonotype has at least ten counts. V and J are TRBV5-5 and TRBJ2-5; D may be TRBD2 (5 bases). The CDR3 has 13 amino acids. Germline CDR1 SGHKS, CDR2 YYEKEE (reference sequence). With 4 bases removed from V and 5 bases from J, the gap between germline ends came to 12 bases. This chain's CDR3 is CASSPAGGETQYF. The CDR3 DNA reads TGTGCCAGCAGCCCCGCCGGCGGGGAGACCCAGTACTTC.

This clonotype has more than one count but fewer than ten. V usage is TRBV9 and J usage is TRBJ2-2, with 8 bases that match TRBD1. Germline loops: CDR1 SGDLS, CDR2 YYNGEE. The V segment lost 3 bases and the J segment 0 bases; nucleotides outside the gene matches: 4. This CDR3 contains 16 residues. For the CDR3, the DNA is TGTGCCAGCAGCGCCCAGACAGGGGCGAACACCGGGGAGCTGTTTTTT. As protein: CASSAQTGANTGELFF.

This clonotype was picked up many times. The J gene is TRBJ1-5, the V gene TRBV4-1; D is possibly TRBD1 (6 bases). V lost 1 base and J lost 1, with 8 bases in between. Germline assignment: CDR1 MGHRA and CDR2 YSYEKL. The CDR3 has 15 amino acids. This CDR3 is CASSQGRGSNQPQHF. The CDR3 DNA follows: TGCGCCAGCAGCCAAGGCAGGGGAAGCAATCAGCCCCAGCATTTT.

The chain couples TRBV5-6 to TRBJ1-2; 11 bases align to TRBD1. The CDR3 runs 15 residues. Germline CDR1 is SGHDT and CDR2 is YYEEEE. The J segment lost 5 bases and the V segment lost 4 bases, leaving 7 bases of the junction unmatched. Here the CDR3 reads CASSTGQGVFYGYTF. CDR3 bases: TGTGCCAGCAGCACGGGACAGGGGGTATTTTATGGCTACACCTTC.

The genes are TRBV19 and TRBJ1-5; no definite D call. CDR3 length equals 12 residues. Germline CDR1 is LNHDA and CDR2 is SQIVND (reference sequence). Trimming stripped 11 bases from V and 6 bases from J, with 14 bases between. The CDR3 bases are TGTGCCTGGAGTGCTGAGAGTCAGCCCCAGCATTTT. It encodes CAWSAESQPQHF. The variable domain in full, completed from reference TRBV19 and TRBJ1-5, reads DGGITQSPKYLFRKEGQNVTLSCEQNLNHDAMYWYRQDPGQGLRLIYYSQIVNDFQKGDIAEGYSVSREKKESFPLTVTSAQKNPTAFYLCAWSAESQPQHFGDGTRLSIL.

This clonotype was counted many times. The chain is built from TRBV7-9 and TRBJ2-7, with D possibly TRBD1 on 5 matching bases. Per the germline V gene, CDR1 is SEHNR and CDR2 is FQNEAQ (reference sequence). This CDR3 region has 14 residues. V gave up 6 bases and J gave up 0 bases, with 12 bases separating them. CDR3 sequence (DNA): TGTGCCAGCAGACAGGTCCCTAGCTCCTACGAGCAGTACTTC. It yields the protein CASRQVPSSYEQYF.

In regard to this clonotype: This could be a read error, since a much larger clone is one nucleotide away. The chain combines TRBV12-3 or TRBV12-4 with TRBJ1-3, with TRBD1 matching 7 bases. Trimming at V came to 4 bases and at J to 0 bases, leaving 3 bases not matched to a gene. The CDR3 sequence is 15 residues long. The CDR3 loop reads CASSSTGASGNTIYF. CDR3 nucleotides: TGTGCCAGCAGTTCCACAGGGGCCTCTGGAAACACCATATATTTT.

Details on this clonotype: This CDR3 is missing its conserved last phenylalanine or tryptophan, likely due to a read error. Because the CDR3's place on the DNA is in doubt, the DNA is left out and the CDR3 is given as listed by TCRdb. J is TRBJ1-4 and V is TRBV2. The CDR3 spans 9 amino acids, including both terminal residues. CDR1 is SNHLY, CDR2 FYNNEI, per germline. The CDR3 loop reads CASSPRLTT.

This chain joins TRBV12-3 or TRBV12-4 and TRBJ2-2, with unresolved D. This CDR3 comprises 16 residues. Deletions cut 3 bases from V and 1 base from J, with 12 bases between. The CDR3 protein is CASSFLGRWNTGELFF. The CDR3 DNA follows: TGTGCCAGCAGTTTTTTAGGCAGGTGGAACACCGGGGAGCTGTTTTTT.